This is a list of T cell receptor beta chains from one sample in a study of T cell repertoires in cytomegalovirus infection. What these receptors recognize is not known. From the reads, TCRdb called clonotypes with MiXCR, one entry per CDR3 protein. The sample has about 890,000 distinct CDR3 sequences, roughly 30% seen once. Source: cultured CD8+ T cells from PBMCs, taken from culture after CMV antigen stimulation. All receptors derive from a human donor in good health (CMV status not recorded). Some clones in this sample may be carry-over from other donors' samples. The CDR3 runs from the conserved cysteine through the conserved F or W. The order of the fields is clone size, D gene, V gene, J gene, CDR3 DNA, CDR3 protein. A D gene is named only where the DNA matches it firmly. Clone size is shown for a subset of rows, as once, few, many or a class of expanded clone.

>few|.|TRBV19|TRBJ1-2
TGTGCCAGTAGTGACGGGGATGGCTACACCTTC
CASSDGDGYTF
>many|.|TRBV5-5|TRBJ2-7
TGTGCCAGCAGCTTGTATGAGACAGAAGATTACGAGCAGTACTTC
CASSLYETEDYEQYF
>.|.|TRBV27|TRBJ1-2
TGTGCCAGCAGTTTCTCACAGGGACGGGGCTACACCTTC
CASSFSQGRGYTF
>few|.|TRBV19|TRBJ1-5
TGTGCCAGTAGTATCTGGGGAAACAATCAGCCCCAGCATTTT
CASSIWGNNQPQHF
>.|TRBD2|TRBV6-1|TRBJ2-2
TGTGCCAGCAGTGCACTAGCGGGGGGCAACACCGGGGAGCTGTTTTTT
CASSALAGGNTGELFF
>.|TRBD1|TRBV19|TRBJ2-1
TGTGCCAGTAACCCGGGACAGAGTTACTACAATGAGCAGTTCTTC
CASNPGQSYYNEQFF
>.|TRBD2|TRBV6-1|TRBJ2-5
TGTGCCAGCAGTATCTGGACTAGCACCCAAGAGACCCAGTACTTC
CASSIWTSTQETQYF
>.|TRBD1|TRBV4-1|TRBJ2-1
TGCGCCAGCAGCCAAGATTCGACAGGGGGCCTTTACAATGAGCAGTTCTTC
CASSQDSTGGLYNEQFF
>few|.|TRBV24-1|TRBJ2-2
TGTGCCACCAGTGATCCTTTCGAGGGACGAAAAAACACCGGGGAGCTGTTTTTT
CATSDPFEGRKNTGELFF
>once|.|TRBV27|TRBJ2-1
TGTGCCAGCAGGAGGAAATATAATGAGCAGTTCTTC
CASRRKYNEQFF
>once|TRBD2|TRBV15|TRBJ2-2
TGTGCCACCAGCAGAGAAACTGGACTAGCGGGGGCCGGGGAGCTGTTTTTT
CATSRETGLAGAGELFF
>.|TRBD2|TRBV29-1|TRBJ2-3
TGCAGCGTTCAGACTAGCGGGGGTTCAAATACGCAGTATTTT
CSVQTSGGSNTQYF
>many|TRBD1|TRBV7-9|TRBJ1-1
TGTGCCAGCAGCTACAGGGGGAACACTGAAGCTTTCTTT
CASSYRGNTEAFF
>.|.|TRBV7-6|TRBJ2-1
TGTGCCAGCAGCTCCAACTATGAGCAGTTCTTC
CASSSNYEQFF
>few|.|TRBV10-3|TRBJ1-2
TGTGCCATCAGTGAAGGAAGATATGGCTATGGCTACACCTTC
CAISEGRYGYGYTF
>few|.|TRBV24-1|TRBJ2-1
TGTGCCACCAGTGATTCTGGACAGGAGCAGTTCTTC
CATSDSGQEQFF
>many|.|TRBV20-1|TRBJ1-5
TGCAGTGCTAGAAGGAGGGCCGGAAGGGCCAATCAGCCCCAGCATTTT
CSARRRAGRANQPQHF
>many|.|TRBV27|TRBJ1-2
TGTGCCAGCAGTTTTCGTATGGGAAATGGCTATGGCTACACCTTC
CASSFRMGNGYGYTF
>.|.|TRBV7-6|TRBJ1-1
TGTGCCAGCAGCCATATGGCGGGGCCAAACACTGAAGCTTTCTTT
CASSHMAGPNTEAFF
>.|.|TRBV6-5|TRBJ2-1
TGTGCCAGCAGTTATACGCGGGGCGAATACAATGAGCAGTTCTTC
CASSYTRGEYNEQFF
>once|.|TRBV6-2/TRBV6-3|TRBJ1-3
TGTGCCAACAGCCAAGGATTCAGGGACACCATATATTTT
CANSQGFRDTIYF
>.|.|TRBV7-6|TRBJ1-2
TGTGCCAGCAGCTTACACGGACATATGTTCGACTATGGCTACACCTTC
CASSLHGHMFDYGYTF
>.|TRBD1|TRBV6-2/TRBV6-3|TRBJ2-1
TGTGCCAGCATCGACAGGGGTTCCCATGAGCAGTTCTTC
CASIDRGSHEQFF
>.|TRBD1|TRBV11-2|TRBJ1-2
TGTGCCAGCAGCTTAGTGAGGGGGCCCCGCTATGGCTACACCTTC
CASSLVRGPRYGYTF
>few|TRBD2|TRBV9|TRBJ2-3
TGTGCCAGCAGCGCGGGGACTACCGATACGCAGTATTTT
CASSAGTTDTQYF
>.|.|TRBV4-3|TRBJ1-1
TGCGCCAGCAGCCAAGAAGATGCTTTGTCGAATACTGAAGCTTTCTTT
CASSQEDALSNTEAFF
>.|.|TRBV4-1|TRBJ2-7
TGCGCCAGCAGCCAGGAGGACGGAGCCTACGAGCAGTACTTC
CASSQEDGAYEQYF
>once|.|TRBV6-8|TRBJ2-2
TGTGCCAGCAGTTACGGGGTACCGACGAACACCGGGGAGCTGTTTTTT
CASSYGVPTNTGELFF
>.|TRBD1|TRBV6-2/TRBV6-3|TRBJ1-2
TGTGTCAGCAGTTACGGGCCCGACAGGGTCTATGGCTACACCTTC
CVSSYGPDRVYGYTF
>.|TRBD2|TRBV28|TRBJ2-3
TGTGCCAGCAGGGACCTACTAGCGACTAGCACAGATACGCAGTATTTT
CASRDLLATSTDTQYF
>.|TRBD2|TRBV4-3|TRBJ2-2
TGCGCCAGCAGCCCAATTTTAGCGGGGGGGTTCACCGGGGAGCTGTTTTTT
CASSPILAGGFTGELFF
>.|.|TRBV7-7|TRBJ2-2
TGTGCTAGCAGCCCCGGGACCGAAACCGGGGAGCTGTTTTTT
CASSPGTETGELFF
>.|.|TRBV12-3/TRBV12-4|TRBJ2-1
TGTGCCAACAGTTTAGAGGTTTACAATGAGCAGTTCTTC
CANSLEVYNEQFF
>.|TRBD1|TRBV29-1|TRBJ2-7
TGCAGCGTTGATGCCAGGGGGCCGGGAGAGCAGTACTTC
CSVDARGPGEQYF
>many|.|TRBV6-1|TRBJ2-1
TGTGCCAGCAGTGAAGTCCAGGGGACCTACAATGAGCAGTTCTTC
CASSEVQGTYNEQFF
>.|TRBD2|TRBV27|TRBJ2-5
TGTGCCAGCAGTTTCCTGGGGACTAGCGGGGGGGCCCGAGAGACCCAGTACTTC
CASSFLGTSGGARETQYF
>.|.|TRBV6-1|TRBJ1-1
TGTGCCAGCGGCCCGATTCAGAACACTGAAGCTTTCTTT
CASGPIQNTEAFF
>many|TRBD1|TRBV12-3/TRBV12-4|TRBJ1-2
TGTGCCAGCAGAACAGGGGAGATCGACTATGGCTACACCTTC
CASRTGEIDYGYTF
>.|.|TRBV19|TRBJ1-1
TGTGCCAGTACCCTACAGGGAGCGAACACTGAAGCTTTCTTT
CASTLQGANTEAFF
>many|TRBD1|TRBV7-6|TRBJ2-7
TGTGCCAGCAGCTTACTTGACGGGCAGGGGGACGAGCAGTACTTC
CASSLLDGQGDEQYF
>.|.|TRBV10-3|TRBJ2-7
TGTGCCATCAGTGAAGCGGGTGAGGAGATACAGTACGAGCAGTACTTC
CAISEAGEEIQYEQYF
>few|.|TRBV7-9|TRBJ1-4
TGTGCCAGCAGCTTAATCAGAGCAACTAATGAAAAACTGTTTTTT
CASSLIRATNEKLFF